The sample holds a few counts of the clone carrying this TCR beta chain. The antigen remains undetermined. The record originates from a study of post-analysis software for immune sequencing data. Germline CDR1 and CDR2: SGHRS and YFSETQ. This CDR3 has 15 amino acids. J was trimmed by 6 bases and V by 3 bases; bases with no gene match: 11. General observations from the study: In patients, roughly five TRBV segments were more frequent than in controls, with TRBV5-6, TRBV5-1 and TRBV20-1 among them. Multiple sclerosis was associated with a significant reduction in normalized Chao1 diversity relative to controls.

Unique molecular identifiers were built into the TCR beta cDNA libraries. MiXCR, run by TCRdb on the PCR reads, gives a single entry per CDR3 protein. The sample holds around 250,000 distinct CDR3 sequences, 35% to 40% seen once. The TCR originated in a girl under 18 with multiple sclerosis. The sequencing sample was made of blood. The chain has TRBV5-1 and TRBJ1-2; TRBD1 aligns across 7 bases. The CDR3 nucleotides read TGCGCCAGCAGCTCCTCCGGGACAGTGTCGGATGGCTACACCTTC. Translation gives CASSSSGTVSDGYTF.